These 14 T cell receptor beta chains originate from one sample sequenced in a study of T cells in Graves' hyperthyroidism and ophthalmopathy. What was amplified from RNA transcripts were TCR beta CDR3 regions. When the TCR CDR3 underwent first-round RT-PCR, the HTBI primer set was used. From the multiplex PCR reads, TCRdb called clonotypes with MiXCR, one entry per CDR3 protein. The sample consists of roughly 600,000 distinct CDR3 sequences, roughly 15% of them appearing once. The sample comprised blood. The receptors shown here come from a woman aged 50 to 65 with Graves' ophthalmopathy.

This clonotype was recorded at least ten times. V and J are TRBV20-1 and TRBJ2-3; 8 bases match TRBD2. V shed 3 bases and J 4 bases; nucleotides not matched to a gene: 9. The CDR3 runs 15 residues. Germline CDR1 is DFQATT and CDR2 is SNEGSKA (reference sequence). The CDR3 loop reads CSASPGASGPDTQYF. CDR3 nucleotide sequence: TGCAGTGCTAGTCCGGGGGCTAGCGGGCCAGATACGCAGTATTTT.

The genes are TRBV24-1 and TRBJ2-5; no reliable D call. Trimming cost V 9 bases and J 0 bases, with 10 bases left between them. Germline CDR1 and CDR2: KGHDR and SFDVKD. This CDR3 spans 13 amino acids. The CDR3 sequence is CATAGVYQETQYF. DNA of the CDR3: TGTGCCACCGCCGGAGTGTACCAAGAGACCCAGTACTTC.

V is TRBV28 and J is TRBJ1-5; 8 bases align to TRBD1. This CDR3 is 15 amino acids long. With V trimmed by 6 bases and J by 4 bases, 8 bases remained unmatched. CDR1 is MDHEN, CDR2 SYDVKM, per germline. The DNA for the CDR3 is TGTGCCAGCAGACCTAGGACAGGGAGAAATCAGCCCCAGCATTTT. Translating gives CASRPRTGRNQPQHF.

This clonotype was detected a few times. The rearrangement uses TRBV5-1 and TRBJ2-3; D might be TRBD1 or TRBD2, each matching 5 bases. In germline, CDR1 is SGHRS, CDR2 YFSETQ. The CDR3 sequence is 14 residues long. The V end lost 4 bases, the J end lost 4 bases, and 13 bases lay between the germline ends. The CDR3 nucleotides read TGCGCCAGCAGCCCGGGGCAACCTTCAGATACGCAGTATTTT. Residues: CASSPGQPSDTQYF.

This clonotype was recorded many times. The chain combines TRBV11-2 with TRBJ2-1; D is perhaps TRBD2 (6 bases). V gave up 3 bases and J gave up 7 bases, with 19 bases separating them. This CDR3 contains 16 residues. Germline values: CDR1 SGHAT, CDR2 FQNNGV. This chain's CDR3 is CASSLLGIPRENEQFF. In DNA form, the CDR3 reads TGTGCCAGCAGCTTGCTTGGGATTCCCCGGGAGAATGAGCAGTTCTTC.

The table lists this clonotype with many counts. The CDR3 nucleotides are TGTGCAAGCGTAGGGACGAACTATGGCTACACCTTC. This gives the protein CASVGTNYGYTF. The chain links TRBV12-3 or TRBV12-4 to TRBJ1-2, with D maybe TRBD1 (5 bases). CDR3 length: 12 residues.

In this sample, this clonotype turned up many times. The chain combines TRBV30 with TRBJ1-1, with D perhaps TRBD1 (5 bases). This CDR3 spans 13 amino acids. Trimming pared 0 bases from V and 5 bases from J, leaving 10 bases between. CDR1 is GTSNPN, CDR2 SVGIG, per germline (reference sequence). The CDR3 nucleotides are TGTGCCTGGAGTGTATTGGCAGGGACTGAAGCTTTCTTT. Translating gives CAWSVLAGTEAFF.

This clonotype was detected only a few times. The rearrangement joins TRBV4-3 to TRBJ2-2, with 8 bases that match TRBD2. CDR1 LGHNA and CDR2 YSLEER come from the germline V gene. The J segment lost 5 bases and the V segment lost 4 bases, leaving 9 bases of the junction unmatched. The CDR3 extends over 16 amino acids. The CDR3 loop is CASSPLGTRVTGELFF. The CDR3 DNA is TGCGCCAGCAGCCCACTCGGGACTAGGGTTACCGGGGAGCTGTTTTTT.

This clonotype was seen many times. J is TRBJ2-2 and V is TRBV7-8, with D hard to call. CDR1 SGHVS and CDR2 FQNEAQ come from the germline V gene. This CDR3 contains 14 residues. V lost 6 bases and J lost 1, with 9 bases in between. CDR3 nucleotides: TGTGCCAGCAGTCAAGTTGGGAACACCGGGGAGCTGTTTTTT. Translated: CASSQVGNTGELFF.

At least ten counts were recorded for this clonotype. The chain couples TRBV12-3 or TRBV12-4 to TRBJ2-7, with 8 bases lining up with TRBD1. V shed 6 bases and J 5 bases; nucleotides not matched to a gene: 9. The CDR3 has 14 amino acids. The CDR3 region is CASSRGQGYHEQYF. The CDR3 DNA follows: TGTGCCAGCAGCCGCGGACAGGGCTACCACGAGCAGTACTTC.

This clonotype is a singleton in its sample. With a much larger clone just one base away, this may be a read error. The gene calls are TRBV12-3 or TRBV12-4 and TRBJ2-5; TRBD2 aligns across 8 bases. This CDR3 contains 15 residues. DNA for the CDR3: TGTGCCAGCAGTCCCCGGGGTAGCGGGATGGAGATCCAGTACTTC. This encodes CASSPRGSGMEIQYF.

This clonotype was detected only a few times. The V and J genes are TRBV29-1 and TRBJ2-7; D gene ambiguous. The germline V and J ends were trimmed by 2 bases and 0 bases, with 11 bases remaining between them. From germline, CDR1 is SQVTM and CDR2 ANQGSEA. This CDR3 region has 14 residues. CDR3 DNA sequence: TGCAGCGTTGAATTTACGGGCCACTCCTACGAGCAGTACTTC. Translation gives CSVEFTGHSYEQYF.

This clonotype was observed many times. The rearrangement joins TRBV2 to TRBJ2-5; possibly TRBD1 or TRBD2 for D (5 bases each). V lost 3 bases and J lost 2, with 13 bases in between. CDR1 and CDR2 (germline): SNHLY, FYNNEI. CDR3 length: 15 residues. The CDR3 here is CASSDPPGPQETQYF. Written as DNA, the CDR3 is TGTGCCAGCAGTGATCCACCGGGACCGCAAGAGACCCAGTACTTC.

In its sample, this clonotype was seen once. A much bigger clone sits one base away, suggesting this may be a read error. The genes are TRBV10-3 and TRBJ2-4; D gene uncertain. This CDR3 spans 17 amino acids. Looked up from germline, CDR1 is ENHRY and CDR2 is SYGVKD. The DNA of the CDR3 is TGTGCCATCAGCCCAACAGTGCCCGACGTAGCCATAAACATTCAGTACTTC. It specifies CAISPTVPDVAINIQYF.